The T cell receptor beta chain under discussion was sequenced for a study of T cell responses to AZD1222 COVID-19 vaccine. General study findings and limits: Regions 160-218 and 743-854 held dominance among vaccine-associated CD4 TCRs, which spanned spike. Only 5 to 7 AZD1222 recipients tested seropositive at baseline.

A remark on this clone: What it binds is not known.

Clones were read by immunoSEQ multiplex PCR, and TCRdb kept only the in-frame ones, dropping some. The table includes some 120,000 clones, over 75% detected once. In germline, CDR1 is SGHAT, CDR2 FQNNGV. This CDR3 spans 11 amino acids. The V end was cut by 8 bases, the J end by 4 bases, with 5 bases between. The sequencing used peripheral blood, collected on day 0 of AZD1222 vaccination. The sequence was collected from an adult in good health. This chain joins TRBV11-2 and TRBJ2-2; D unresolved. The DNA for the CDR3 is TGTGCCAGCCTGGGCACCGGGGAGCTGTTTTTT. Its protein product is CASLGTGELFF.